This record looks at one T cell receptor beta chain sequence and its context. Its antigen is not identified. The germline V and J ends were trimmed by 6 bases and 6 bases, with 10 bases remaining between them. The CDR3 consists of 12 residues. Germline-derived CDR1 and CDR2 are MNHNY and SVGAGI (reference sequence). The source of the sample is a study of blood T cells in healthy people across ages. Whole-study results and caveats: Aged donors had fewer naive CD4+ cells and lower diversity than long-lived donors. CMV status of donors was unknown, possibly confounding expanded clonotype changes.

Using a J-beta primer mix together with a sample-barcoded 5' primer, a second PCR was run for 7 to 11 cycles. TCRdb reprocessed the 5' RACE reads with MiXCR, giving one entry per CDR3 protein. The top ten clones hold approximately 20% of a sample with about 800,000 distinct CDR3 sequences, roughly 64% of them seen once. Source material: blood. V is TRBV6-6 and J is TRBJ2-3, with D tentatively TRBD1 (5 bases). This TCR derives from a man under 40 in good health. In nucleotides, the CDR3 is TGTGCCAGCAGGTCAGGGATGGATACGCAGTATTTT. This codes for CASRSGMDTQYF.